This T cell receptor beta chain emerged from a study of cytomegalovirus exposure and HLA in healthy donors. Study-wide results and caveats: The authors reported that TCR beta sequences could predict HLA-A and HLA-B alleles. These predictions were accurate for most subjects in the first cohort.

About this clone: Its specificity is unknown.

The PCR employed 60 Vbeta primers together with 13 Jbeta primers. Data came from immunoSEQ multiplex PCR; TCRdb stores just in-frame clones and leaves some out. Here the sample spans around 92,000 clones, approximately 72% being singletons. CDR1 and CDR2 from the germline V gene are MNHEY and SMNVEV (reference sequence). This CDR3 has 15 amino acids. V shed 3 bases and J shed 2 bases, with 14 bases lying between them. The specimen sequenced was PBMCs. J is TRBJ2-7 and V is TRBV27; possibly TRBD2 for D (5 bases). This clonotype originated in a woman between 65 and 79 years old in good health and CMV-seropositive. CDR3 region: CASSFYLANPYEQYF. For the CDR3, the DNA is TGTGCCAGCAGTTTCTACCTAGCTAATCCCTACGAGCAGTACTTC.